The 30 T cell receptor beta chains below were found in one sample sequenced in a study of T cell responses to AZD1222 COVID-19 vaccine. This table comes from immunoSEQ multiplex PCR, and its TCRdb copy is limited to in-frame clones, with some not included. This table holds tens of thousands of clones, 83% found once. The sample consisted of peripheral blood, taken 28 days after the second AZD1222 dose. These receptor sequences come from an adult who received the AZD1222 COVID-19 vaccine.

This clone appeared once. This chain joins TRBV6-5 and TRBJ2-1, with 7 nucleotides matching TRBD1. The CDR3 is made up of 15 amino acids. V gave up 6 bases and J gave up 0 bases; unmatched junction bases: 5. Germline assignment: CDR1 MNHEY and CDR2 SVGAGI. The CDR3 sequence is CASRTPGGSYNEQFF. DNA for the CDR3: TGTGCCAGCAGGACCCCAGGGGGCTCCTACAATGAGCAGTTCTTC.

The V gene is TRBV28, the J gene TRBJ2-1; 10 nucleotides align to TRBD2. V dropped 4 bases and J dropped 7; count of bases not matched to a gene: 7. The CDR3 has 15 residues. Germline CDR1 and CDR2: MDHEN and SYDVKM. The CDR3 region is CASSWLAGVGNEQFF. The CDR3 nucleotides read TGTGCCAGCAGTTGGCTAGCGGGAGTAGGAAATGAGCAGTTCTTC.

The chain employs TRBV7-2 and TRBJ1-4, with D possibly being TRBD1 (6 bases). Germline CDR1 SGHTA, CDR2 FQGNSA. CDR3 size: 16 residues. The ends were cut back, 0 bases at V and 8 bases at J, with 16 bases in the middle. CDR3 sequence: CASSLAPGVSGEKLFF. CDR3 bases: TGTGCCAGCAGCTTAGCTCCAGGGGTCTCTGGGGAAAAACTGTTTTTT.

V and J are TRBV9 and TRBJ1-4; D gene unclear. The V end lost 4 bases, the J end lost 2 bases, and 12 bases lay between the germline ends. The germline V gene encodes CDR1 SGDLS and CDR2 YYNGEE. CDR3 length equals 15 residues. This CDR3 reads CASSLGFATNEKLFF. The CDR3 DNA reads as TGTGCCAGCAGCTTAGGGTTTGCGACTAATGAAAAACTGTTTTTT.

V usage is TRBV4-1 and J usage is TRBJ1-3; D not resolved. Germline CDR1 reads MGHRA; CDR2 reads YSYEKL. This CDR3 contains 11 residues. Trimming cost V 2 bases and J 6 bases, with 2 bases left between them. Written as DNA, the CDR3 is TGCGCCAGCAGCCAACTAAACACCATATATTTT. The encoded protein is CASSQLNTIYF.

The chain recombines TRBV19 with TRBJ2-7; D may match TRBD1 or TRBD2 (5 bases each). CDR1 LNHDA and CDR2 SQIVND come from the germline V gene (reference sequence). V lost 4 bases and J 2 bases, leaving 12 bases between the germline ends. This CDR3 has 14 residues. The CDR3 is CASSSRDGPYEQYF. For the CDR3, the DNA is TGTGCCAGTAGTAGCCGGGACGGGCCCTACGAGCAGTACTTC.

This chain joins TRBV6-5 and TRBJ1-2, with no clear D. CDR1 is MNHEY, CDR2 SVGAGI, per germline. The length of the CDR3 is 16 residues. With 0 bases removed from V and 2 bases from J, the gap between germline ends came to 13 bases. The CDR3 DNA follows: TGTGCCAGCAGTTACTCTCAATTGGCGACCAACTATGGCTACACCTTC. Translating gives CASSYSQLATNYGYTF.

The chain couples TRBV28 to TRBJ2-3, with a tentative D call TRBD2 (6 bases). V lost 10 bases to trimming and J lost 2 bases, with 19 bases between them. Germline lookup yields CDR1 MDHEN and CDR2 SYDVKM. This CDR3 contains 15 residues. In nucleotides, the CDR3 is TGTGCCACCGGGGGTCCCCGGGAGTACACAGATACGCAGTATTTT. It specifies CATGGPREYTDTQYF.

The chain links TRBV3-1 (or the pseudogene TRBV3-2) to TRBJ1-6; tentatively, D is TRBD1 (6 bases). The CDR3 runs to 15 residues. Germline loops: CDR1 LGHDT, CDR2 YNNKEL (reference sequence). Trimming stripped 1 base from V and 7 bases from J, with 11 bases between. CDR3 in amino acids: CASSQVQGPNSPLHF. CDR3 DNA: TGTGCCAGCAGCCAAGTTCAGGGGCCGAATTCACCCCTCCACTTT.

The CDR3 DNA is TGTGCCAGCAGTGTCCTCGGGAGGGGGGCTAACGGATATCAGCCCCAGCATTTT. This gives the protein CASSVLGRGANGYQPQHF. The rearrangement links TRBV25-1 to TRBJ1-5; TRBD1 might be the D (6 bases). Germline lookup yields CDR1 MGHDK and CDR2 SYGVNS. V lost 4 bases to trimming and J lost 5 bases, with 24 bases between them. This CDR3 contains 18 residues.

This chain uses TRBV7-3 with TRBJ2-1; D is ambiguous. CDR3 length: 14 amino acids. The germline gives CDR1 SGHTA, CDR2 FQGTGA. Trimming pared 5 bases from V and 9 bases from J, leaving 17 bases between. The CDR3 DNA sequence: TGTGCCAGCAGCCCCTCCCCGGTAGCTTCTGAGCAGTTCTTC. Its protein product is CASSPSPVASEQFF.

This chain links TRBV7-3 with TRBJ2-6, with 8 nucleotides matching TRBD1. This CDR3 has 17 amino acids. The ends lost 1 base at V and 2 bases at J; junction bases unmatched: 4. Germline loops: CDR1 SGHTA, CDR2 FQGTGA. CDR3 region: CASSLNPTGAGANVLTF. CDR3 bases: TGTGCCAGCAGCTTAAACCCGACAGGGGCTGGGGCCAACGTCCTGACTTTC.

V and J are TRBV5-6 and TRBJ1-4, with no clear D. Per the germline V gene, CDR1 is SGHDT and CDR2 is YYEEEE. CDR3 length: 16 residues. The V and J ends lost 4 bases and 7 bases respectively, with 20 bases between them. DNA for the CDR3: TGTGCCAGCAGCCGAGACCGGGCCCTCAGAGGTGAAAAACTGTTTTTT. It encodes CASSRDRALRGEKLFF.

Here the CDR3 reads CASRPQNGTGFDEQFF. CDR3 bases: TGTGCCAGCAGACCGCAAAACGGGACAGGTTTTGATGAGCAGTTCTTC. The gene calls are TRBV27 and TRBJ2-1, with 8 bases lining up with TRBD1. The J segment lost 8 bases and the V segment lost 6 bases, leaving 15 bases of the junction unmatched. Germline V gives CDR1 MNHEY, CDR2 SMNVEV (reference sequence). CDR3 length equals 16 residues.

This clone was counted between two and nine times. This sequence joins TRBV6-5 and TRBJ1-2; weak D call: TRBD1 (5 bases). V shed 11 bases and J shed 4 bases, with 14 bases lying between them. Germline V gene sequence: CDR1 MNHEY, CDR2 SVGAGI. This CDR3 spans 12 amino acids. Here the CDR3 DNA reads TGTGCCGTGGGGCAGGGAGGCTATGGCTACACCTTC. Translated: CAVGQGGYGYTF.

The rearrangement uses TRBV28 and TRBJ1-2; D is perhaps TRBD1 (6 bases). Trimming took off 6 bases at V and 5 bases at J, with 28 bases between the two ends. Germline-derived CDR1 and CDR2 are MDHEN and SYDVKM. This CDR3 has 18 amino acids. The CDR3 here is CASSETGRGGLDIYGYTF. CDR3 nucleotides: TGTGCCAGCAGCGAGACAGGCAGGGGAGGACTGGATATATATGGCTACACCTTC.

The chain is built from TRBV2 and TRBJ2-2, with D unresolved. The CDR3 loop spans 15 amino acids. Germline loops: CDR1 SNHLY, CDR2 FYNNEI. Trimming stripped 7 bases from V and 0 bases from J, with 12 bases between. The CDR3 nucleotides are TGTGCCAGCACTCCGACATTCGCGAACACCGGGGAGCTGTTTTTT. Protein: CASTPTFANTGELFF.

This clone has more than one count but fewer than ten. This chain uses TRBV4-3 with TRBJ2-6, with 10 bases fitting TRBD2. There are 20 residues in the CDR3. Trimming removed 3 bases from V and 0 bases from J; junction bases left unmatched: 11. CDR1 and CDR2 (germline): LGHNA, YSLEER. CDR3 residues: CASSQEILAGSLSGANVLTF. Here the CDR3 DNA reads TGCGCCAGCAGCCAGGAGATACTAGCGGGATCTCTCTCTGGGGCCAACGTCCTGACTTTC.

The rearrangement joins TRBV7-2 to TRBJ1-6; D unclear. The CDR3 has 16 residues. CDR1 and CDR2 from the germline V gene are SGHTA and FQGNSA. Trimming stripped 5 bases from V and 0 bases from J, with 11 bases between. DNA of the CDR3: TGTGCCAGCAGCCCGGCGGAGAGCTCCTATAATTCACCCCTCCACTTT. Amino acids: CASSPAESSYNSPLHF.

V gene TRBV5-1 combines with J gene TRBJ2-2, with 8 bases fitting TRBD2. After removal of 0 bases from V and 0 bases from J, the junction contained 7 bases not matched to a gene. CDR3 size: 18 residues. Looked up from germline, CDR1 is SGHRS and CDR2 is YFSETQ. CDR3 amino acids: CASSLGTLAGANTGELFF. For the CDR3, the DNA is TGCGCCAGCAGCTTGGGGACCCTAGCGGGCGCGAACACCGGGGAGCTGTTTTTT.

The V gene is TRBV5-6, the J gene TRBJ2-1; D is undetermined. Germline-derived CDR1 and CDR2 are SGHDT and YYEEEE. There are 17 residues in the CDR3. V dropped 2 bases and J dropped 0 bases, with 15 bases sitting between them. In DNA form, the CDR3 reads TGTGCCAGCAGCTTACCTAGGGATAGAGACTCCTACAATGAGCAGTTCTTC. This gives the protein CASSLPRDRDSYNEQFF. Full variable domain (remainder filled in from reference TRBV5-6 and TRBJ2-1): DAGVTQSPTHLIKTRGQQVTLRCSPKSGHDTVSWYQQALGQGPQFIFQYYEEEERQRGNFPDRFSGHQFPNYSSELNVNALLLGDSALYLCASSLPRDRDSYNEQFFGPGTRLTVL.

The sample holds a few counts of this clone. The rearrangement uses TRBV15 and TRBJ1-5; 8 nucleotides line up with TRBD1. Per the germline V gene, CDR1 is LNHNV and CDR2 is YYDKDF (reference sequence). The junction had 9 bases not matched to a gene; V was cut back by 0 bases and J by 5 bases. This CDR3 is built from 17 residues. The CDR3 DNA reads TGTGCCACCAGCAGAGAACGCGGGACAGGCACTCATCAGCCCCAGCATTTT. It specifies CATSRERGTGTHQPQHF.

This clone was seen a single time. The CDR3, as DNA: TGTGCCAGCACCCGAATCCCGGGACAGGGGTATTCACCCCTCCACTTT. It encodes CASTRIPGQGYSPLHF. The chain recombines TRBV6-6 with TRBJ1-6; 10 nucleotides line up with TRBD1. V trimming: 7 bases; J trimming: 8 bases; junction bases outside the gene matches: 11. This CDR3 is 16 amino acids long. The germline gives CDR1 MNHNY, CDR2 SVGAGI (reference sequence).

CDR3 residues: CASGREDPYEQYF. The CDR3 DNA sequence: TGTGCCAGCGGTCGGGAGGACCCCTACGAGCAGTACTTC. The chain is built from TRBV2 and TRBJ2-7, with 7 bases lining up with TRBD2. V was pared by 8 bases and J by 2 bases, with 6 bases of the junction left unmatched. The CDR3 loop spans 13 amino acids. The germline V gene encodes CDR1 SNHLY and CDR2 FYNNEI. The whole variable domain, remainder taken from reference TRBV2 and TRBJ2-7, is EPEVTQTPSHQVTQMGQEVILRCVPISNHLYFYWYRQILGQKVEFLVSFYNNEISEKSEIFDDQFSVERPDGSNFTLKIRSTKLEDSAMYFCASGREDPYEQYFGPGTRLTVT.

This chain uses TRBV6-5 with TRBJ2-2; D is unresolved. Germline assignment: CDR1 MNHEY and CDR2 SVGAGI. The CDR3 contains 15 residues. V was pared by 6 bases and J by 6 bases, with 17 bases between. The CDR3 DNA reads as TGTGCCAGCAGCCGAACACGAACTAAGGCCGGGGAGCTGTTTTTT. Translated, it gives CASSRTRTKAGELFF.

CDR3 sequence: CASKSYNSNEQFF. The CDR3 nucleotides read TGTGCCAGCAAGAGCTATAACAGCAATGAGCAGTTCTTC. The rearrangement links TRBV7-2 to TRBJ2-1, with D hard to call. CDR3 length equals 13 residues. V was clipped by 7 bases and J by 6 bases, with 13 bases between them. Germline CDR1 SGHTA, CDR2 FQGNSA.

This clone was seen once. The CDR3 here is CASSIRQNTEAFF. The CDR3 DNA sequence: TGTGCCAGCAGTATCCGACAGAACACTGAAGCTTTCTTT. The chain combines TRBV27 with TRBJ1-1, with D unresolved. The V and J ends lost 5 bases and 1 base respectively, with 8 bases between them. Germline V gives CDR1 MNHEY, CDR2 SMNVEV (reference sequence). The CDR3 is 13 residues long.

This rearrangement joins TRBV27 to TRBJ1-4, with D possibly matching TRBD1 (5 bases). The V and J ends lost 7 bases and 8 bases respectively, with 14 bases between them. This CDR3 has 13 residues. Germline V lookup: CDR1 MNHEY, CDR2 SMNVEV (reference sequence). The CDR3 DNA sequence: TGTGCCAGCAAGATGTGGGGGGAAGAAAAACTGTTTTTT. This codes for CASKMWGEEKLFF.

The chain employs TRBV27 and TRBJ1-2; D may be TRBD1 (5 bases). Trimming removed 7 bases at V and 1 base at J, with 22 bases between. The germline CDR1 and CDR2 sequences are MNHEY and SMNVEV (reference sequence). This CDR3 has 17 amino acids. CDR3 protein: CASTPTWAGPFNYGYTF. The CDR3 DNA is TGTGCCAGCACCCCCACGTGGGCAGGGCCCTTTAACTATGGCTACACCTTC.

This clone was detected once. The gene calls are TRBV19 and TRBJ1-2, with a tentative D call TRBD1 (6 bases). The CDR3 consists of 15 residues. V lost 2 bases to trimming and J lost 4 bases, with 14 bases between them. Germline assignment: CDR1 LNHDA and CDR2 SQIVND (reference sequence). In nucleotides, the CDR3 is TGTGCCAGTAGTATATCGGGGGGCCCTACCTATGGCTACACCTTC. Its translation: CASSISGGPTYGYTF.